Listed below are T cell receptor beta chains from one sample, sequenced in a study of blood T cells in healthy people across ages. TCRdb ran MiXCR on the 5' RACE reads and lists one entry per CDR3 protein. This table has about 570,000 distinct CDR3 sequences, about 26% appearing once. Sequenced input: blood. The receptor set was obtained from a woman in her 70s in good health. Each CDR3 is given with its conserved first and last residue. Fields, in order: clone size, CDR3 length, J gene, V gene, D gene, CDR3 protein, CDR3 DNA. D genes are given only for firm matches. Expanded clones are given a class, and other clones once, few, many or no size at all.

. | 15 | TRBJ2-5 | TRBV4-2 | . | CASSQDFNGEETQYF | TGTGCCAGCAGCCAAGATTTTAACGGGGAAGAGACCCAGTACTTC
many | 12 | TRBJ2-3 | TRBV20-1 | . | CSGVRERGSQYF | TGCAGTGGCGTCAGGGAAAGGGGATCGCAGTATTTT
few | 13 | TRBJ1-5 | TRBV5-1 | . | CASSWSTGQPQHF | TGCGCCAGCTCCTGGAGCACAGGTCAGCCCCAGCATTTT
. | 16 | TRBJ2-5 | TRBV11-2 | TRBD1 | CASSPTTGATRETQYF | TGTGCCAGCAGCCCCACGACAGGGGCCACTCGAGAGACCCAGTACTTC
. | 15 | TRBJ2-1 | TRBV20-1 | . | CSARGQARIRNEQFF | TGCAGTGCTAGAGGACAAGCGAGGATTAGGAATGAGCAGTTCTTC
. | 14 | TRBJ2-3 | TRBV5-1 | . | CASSLQGGADTQYF | TGCGCCAGCAGCTTGCAGGGGGGGGCAGATACGCAGTATTTT
few | 15 | TRBJ2-5 | TRBV7-9 | TRBD2 | CASSPGLPSQETQYF | TGTGCCAGCAGCCCGGGACTACCAAGTCAAGAGACCCAGTACTTC
. | 14 | TRBJ2-1 | TRBV24-1 | . | CATSGSRFYNEQFF | TGTGCCACCAGTGGTTCCAGGTTCTACAATGAGCAGTTCTTC
few | 16 | TRBJ1-1 | TRBV4-3 | . | CASSQDWPGWNTEAFF | TGCGCCAGCAGCCAAGACTGGCCGGGGTGGAACACTGAAGCTTTCTTT
. | 14 | TRBJ2-7 | TRBV24-1 | . | CATSDSGGNHEQYF | TGTGCCACCAGTGATTCTGGGGGTAACCACGAGCAGTACTTC
. | 14 | TRBJ2-1 | TRBV7-9 | . | CASRPQGSYNEQFF | TGTGCCAGCAGGCCACAGGGCTCCTACAATGAGCAGTTCTTC
. | 19 | TRBJ2-6 | TRBV12-3/TRBV12-4 | . | CASEDTGERPSSGANVLTF | TGTGCCAGCGAGGATACTGGAGAAAGACCAAGCTCTGGGGCCAACGTCCTGACTTTC